This is a list of T cell receptor beta chains from one sample in a study of cytotoxic CD8 clonotypes in ibrutinib-treated CLL. Profiled with immunoSEQ multiplex PCR; TCRdb holds only in-frame clones, not every one. The data contain 150,000 to 200,000 clones, approximately 77% of them singletons. The source material was PBMCs, sampled after 12 months of ibrutinib treatment. These TCRs come from a human donor with chronic lymphocytic leukemia. The CDR3 runs from the conserved cysteine through the conserved F or W. The D gene is left open where the match is weak. Clone size appears in some rows only: once, few, many, or a class for an expanded clone.

-	TRBJ2-2	TRBV7-2	-	CASSFFGGFGGELFF	TGTGCCAGCAGCTTCTTCGGGGGATTTGGCGGGGAGCTGTTTTTT
-	TRBJ1-5	TRBV28	-	CASSLNSARQGPQHF	TGTGCCAGCAGTTTAAATTCGGCAAGGCAAGGGCCCCAGCATTTT
-	TRBJ2-7	TRBV9	-	CASSVGQESVYEQYF	TGTGCCAGCAGCGTAGGTCAGGAATCGGTTTACGAGCAGTACTTC
-	TRBJ2-4	TRBV7-9	-	CASSPYGDGKNIQYF	TGTGCCAGCAGCCCCTATGGGGACGGCAAAAACATTCAGTACTTC
-	TRBJ2-1	TRBV2	-	CASRPNTGQFF	TGTGCCAGCAGGCCCAATACGGGGCAGTTCTTC
-	TRBJ2-7	TRBV5-1	-	CASSLDRAYEQYF	TGCGCCAGCAGCTTGGACAGGGCCTACGAGCAGTACTTC
-	TRBJ2-5	TRBV10-2	-	CASSENPETQYF	TGCGCCAGCAGTGAGAACCCTGAGACCCAGTACTTC
-	TRBJ1-6	TRBV5-1	-	CASSDRLTADNSPLHF	TGCGCCAGCAGCGACCGGCTCACCGCTGATAATTCACCCCTCCACTTT
-	TRBJ2-1	TRBV5-6	-	CASSWEVTREQFF	TGTGCCAGCAGCTGGGAAGTGACTCGTGAGCAGTTCTTC
TRBD1	TRBJ2-7	TRBV5-1	-	CASSLAPGTGLYEQYF	TGCGCCAGCAGCTTGGCTCCTGGGACAGGCCTCTACGAGCAGTACTTC
-	TRBJ2-1	TRBV7-3	-	CASSPDGNSYNEQFF	TGTGCCAGCAGCCCAGACGGCAACTCCTACAATGAGCAGTTCTTC
TRBD1	TRBJ2-3	TRBV7-3	-	CASSLRQGSTDTQYF	TGTGCCAGCAGCTTAAGACAGGGGAGCACAGATACGCAGTATTTT
TRBD1	TRBJ1-2	TRBV5-1	-	CATRDSDYGYTF	TGCGCCACCCGGGACAGCGACTATGGCTACACCTTC
-	TRBJ2-3	TRBV29-1	-	CSAGDNTDTQYF	TGCAGCGCTGGGGACAACACAGATACGCAGTATTTT
-	TRBJ2-7	TRBV5-1	-	CASSLGQSYEQYF	TGCGCCAGCAGCTTGGGACAGAGCTACGAGCAGTACTTC
TRBD1	TRBJ1-2	TRBV28	-	CASSPRGGGDYGYTF	TGTGCCAGCAGTCCCCGGGGAGGGGGCGACTATGGCTACACCTTC
-	TRBJ1-3	TRBV5-6	-	CASTVQGSGNTIYF	TGTGCCAGCACAGTCCAGGGCTCTGGAAACACCATATATTTT
-	TRBJ1-5	TRBV28	-	CASSAGRSNQPQHF	TGTGCCAGCAGCGCCGGTCGGAGCAATCAGCCCCAGCATTTT
-	TRBJ1-1	TRBV30	-	CAWSRLGPEAFF	TGTGCCTGGAGCCGACTCGGCCCTGAAGCTTTCTTT
TRBD2	TRBJ2-1	TRBV9	-	CASSGHSGGAKEQFF	TGTGCCAGCAGCGGCCATAGCGGGGGGGCAAAGGAGCAGTTCTTC
TRBD2	TRBJ2-7	TRBV2	-	CASSGGASGRSYEQYF	TGTGCCAGCAGTGGGGGGGCTAGCGGGAGATCCTACGAGCAGTACTTC
-	TRBJ2-2	TRBV6-6	-	CASRTSRVGTGELFF	TGTGCCAGCAGGACCTCTAGGGTGGGGACCGGGGAGCTGTTTTTT
-	TRBJ2-7	TRBV29-1	few	CSVEDLRPEQYF	TGCAGCGTTGAAGATCTTCGTCCCGAGCAGTACTTC
-	TRBJ2-5	TRBV18	-	CASSPFEGDFQETQYF	TGTGCCAGCTCACCCTTCGAAGGGGACTTCCAAGAGACCCAGTACTTC
-	TRBJ2-1	TRBV14	-	CASIGGGAGSYNEQFF	TGTGCCAGCATTGGCGGGGGCGCAGGGTCCTACAATGAGCAGTTCTTC
-	TRBJ2-5	TRBV6-1	-	CASSDSWEPQYF	TGTGCCAGCAGCGACTCCTGGGAGCCCCAGTACTTC
-	TRBJ2-5	TRBV9	-	CASSVGPDRETQYF	TGTGCCAGCAGCGTAGGGCCGGACCGAGAGACCCAGTACTTC
-	TRBJ2-3	TRBV5-6	-	CASSLRLPQVDTQYF	TGTGCCAGCAGCTTGCGCCTGCCTCAGGTGGATACGCAGTATTTT
-	TRBJ2-3	TRBV19	-	CASSTIGTTKYTDTQYF	TGTGCCAGTAGTACCATCGGGACCACAAAATACACAGATACGCAGTATTTT
-	TRBJ2-2	TRBV19	-	CASRGGTGSTGELFF	TGTGCCAGTAGAGGGGGTACAGGGTCCACCGGGGAGCTGTTTTTT
-	TRBJ1-2	TRBV28	-	CASTPPPRQADGYTF	TGTGCCAGCACCCCTCCACCGAGACAGGCCGACGGCTACACCTTC
TRBD1	TRBJ2-7	TRBV2	-	CASSFDRDRGLYEQYF	TGTGCCAGCAGCTTCGACCGGGACAGGGGGCTCTACGAGCAGTACTTC
-	TRBJ1-4	TRBV6-5	-	CASSPRGQANEKLFF	TGTGCCAGCAGTCCCCGAGGGCAGGCTAATGAAAAACTGTTTTTT
-	TRBJ1-1	TRBV10-3	-	CAISRTVRTWDTEAFF	TGTGCCATCAGTCGGACAGTTCGGACGTGGGACACTGAAGCTTTCTTT
-	TRBJ2-5	TRBV9	-	CASSETGGTGWQETQYF	TGTGCCAGCAGCGAGACGGGGGGGACAGGGTGGCAAGAGACCCAGTACTTC
-	TRBJ1-1	TRBV27	many	CASSLNFGMNTEAFF	TGTGCCAGCAGTTTGAATTTTGGGATGAACACTGAAGCTTTCTTT
-	TRBJ1-5	TRBV15	-	CATSTDNQPQHF	TGTGCCACCAGCACCGACAATCAGCCCCAGCATTTT
-	TRBJ1-5	TRBV7-6	-	CASSSRVDQPQHF	TGTGCCAGCAGCTCTAGGGTCGATCAGCCCCAGCATTTT
TRBD2	TRBJ2-3	TRBV11-1	-	CASSLGTSGRNTQYF	TGTGCCAGCAGCTTAGGGACTAGCGGGAGGAATACGCAGTATTTT
-	TRBJ1-5	TRBV30	-	CAWSAGEAQPQHF	TGTGCCTGGAGTGCGGGGGAGGCTCAGCCCCAGCATTTT
TRBD1	TRBJ1-6	TRBV28	few	CASARGQANSPLHF	TGTGCCAGCGCACGGGGACAGGCTAATTCACCCCTCCACTTT
TRBD1	TRBJ1-5	TRBV19	-	CASSNRGHNQPQHF	TGTGCCAGTAGTAACAGGGGGCACAATCAGCCCCAGCATTTT
TRBD1	TRBJ2-7	TRBV6-6	few	CASSLGQGIYEQYF	TGTGCCAGCAGCCTGGGACAGGGAATATACGAGCAGTACTTC
-	TRBJ2-3	TRBV6-4	-	CASSPGLPTDTQYF	TGTGCCAGCAGTCCAGGACTACCCACAGATACGCAGTATTTT
-	TRBJ1-3	TRBV11-2	-	CASSLVGASSGNTIYF	TGTGCCAGCAGCTTAGTAGGGGCGAGCTCTGGAAACACCATATATTTT
TRBD1	TRBJ2-2	TRBV14	-	CASSRQGWYTGELFF	TGTGCCAGCAGCCGACAGGGGTGGTATACCGGGGAGCTGTTTTTT
-	TRBJ1-2	TRBV6-5	-	CASSYSNALPHYGYTF	TGTGCCAGCAGTTACTCGAACGCCTTACCCCACTATGGCTACACCTTC
TRBD1	TRBJ1-5	TRBV7-2	-	CASSKDRGLRGNQPQHF	TGTGCCAGCAGTAAGGACAGGGGGCTTAGAGGCAATCAGCCCCAGCATTTT
-	TRBJ2-1	TRBV28	-	CASVGTWVNEQFF	TGTGCCAGTGTGGGGACATGGGTCAATGAGCAGTTCTTC
-	TRBJ1-1	TRBV28	-	CASSFTRRNTEAFF	TGTGCCAGCAGTTTCACACGTCGGAACACTGAAGCTTTCTTT
-	TRBJ1-1	TRBV7-3	-	CASSLEPGASEAFF	TGTGCCAGCAGCTTAGAACCGGGGGCGTCTGAAGCTTTCTTT
-	TRBJ2-3	TRBV10-2	-	CASGSTRVATDTQYF	TGCGCCAGCGGGTCGACCCGCGTGGCCACAGATACGCAGTATTTT
TRBD1	TRBJ1-2	TRBV27	-	CASSETGTGGHKIYGYTF	TGTGCCAGCAGCGAAACCGGGACAGGGGGCCATAAAATCTATGGCTACACCTTC